This note documents a single T cell receptor (beta chain) sequence. Its antigen remains undetermined. Base qualities are missing; no much larger clone stands one base away. The CDR3 starts with the cysteine, ends with the phenylalanine, and has 18 residues. The only DNA kept is the CDR3, 54 bases in frame from the first base. V is trimmed back by 4 bases and J by 3 bases, and the junction contains 16 bases that no gene match accounts for. As encoded in the germline V gene (reference sequence), CDR1 is SEHNR while CDR2 is FQNEAQ. The immunoSEQ Assay was used to sequence TCR beta CDR3 regions from DNA. The study's own analysis went as follows. T cell density was computed as TCR beta template counts normalized to usable DNA estimated by amplifying housekeeping genes. Using the preseqR package, richness was estimated by extrapolating to 120,000 templates for tissue samples and 400,000 templates for PBMC samples. Clonality was calculated as one minus Pielou's evenness. Tissue-enriched TCRs were identified through differential abundance testing performed on productive amino-acid clonotypes, with a minimum total count of 5 and an alpha of 0.1. The Jaccard Index and the Morisita Overlap Index were used to measure repertoire overlap between compartments. TCR beta CDR3s were clustered by GLIPH together with public tetramer-defined viral CDR3s, and at least three viral sequences plus V-gene enrichment were required for viral motifs. Drawn from immuneACCESS, this table holds only the in-frame rearrangements with V and J called that TCRdb kept. Clones are partly lost; checked studies trace under half to an unresolved V gene and leave the rest unexplained. The V and J calls and clone size come from that table; D and trimming were worked out from the DNA. The sample has fewer than 13,000 clones on record, around 83% of them singletons. The leading ten clones occupy over 7% of the sample.

This sample is drawn from a study of T cells in localized non-small cell lung cancer (dated by TCRdb to the early 2020s). Concerning the study at large: T cell repertoires of 236 early-stage NSCLC patients were analyzed, with tumors being compared against uninvolved tumor-adjacent lungs. The cohort was made up of 236 treatment-naive NSCLC patients whose localized lung tumors had been resected. A mean age of around 66 years was recorded for the NSCLC patients, of whom around 140 were male and more than 95 were female. Overall results and qualifications from the work: Because multi-region sequencing of the tumors was not done, intratumor heterogeneity could not be ruled out. Higher blood T cell density associated with longer overall survival, while higher adjacent-lung clonality associated with shorter survival. A median of roughly 60 of the top 100 tumor clones were detected in paired uninvolved adjacent lung, and approximately 28 of these tumor clones were also found among the top 100 clones of the paired uninvolved adjacent lung. Uninvolved tumor-adjacent lung showed the highest T cell clonality, higher than tumor, which suggests more focused antigenic responses in the uninvolved tumor-adjacent lung. Because the study design was exploratory, TCR variables were selected using unadjusted p-values without false-discovery rate correction.

At diagnosis, peripheral blood, uninvolved tumor-adjacent lung and tumor were collected and stored as a combination of fresh-frozen and FFPE material. For TCR repertoire profiling, the blood samples were analyzed as peripheral blood mononuclear cells. Specimen: peripheral blood, collected before any cancer treatment. The chain is assembled from TRBV7-9 and TRBJ2-7, and 9 junctional nucleotides match TRBD1. This clonotype was obtained from a male donor older than 55 with stage III lung adenocarcinoma. The CDR3 sequence is CASSSSSGTGFRFYEQYF. The nucleotide sequence reads TGTGCCAGCAGCTCGAGCTCCGGGACAGGGTTTCGATTCTACGAGCAGTACTTC. With the portions outside the CDR3 filled from the reference TRBV7-9 and TRBJ2-7 genes, the complete variable region becomes DTGVSQNPRHKITKRGQNVTFRCDPISEHNRLYWYRQTLGQGPEFLTYFQNEAQLEKSRLLSDRFSAERPKGSFSTLEIQRTEQGDSAMYLCASSSSSGTGFRFYEQYFGPGTRLTVT.